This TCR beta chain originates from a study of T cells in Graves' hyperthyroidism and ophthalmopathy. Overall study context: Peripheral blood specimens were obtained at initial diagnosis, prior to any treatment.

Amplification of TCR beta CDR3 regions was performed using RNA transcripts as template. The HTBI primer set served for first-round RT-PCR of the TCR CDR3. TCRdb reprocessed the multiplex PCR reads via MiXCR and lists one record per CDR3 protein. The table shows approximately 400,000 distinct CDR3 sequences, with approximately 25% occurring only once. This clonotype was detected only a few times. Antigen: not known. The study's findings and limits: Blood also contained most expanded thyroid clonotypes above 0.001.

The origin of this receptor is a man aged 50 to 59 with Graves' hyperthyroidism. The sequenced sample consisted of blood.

CDR3 region: CASSLFGAGSGLAGNEQFF. The CDR3 DNA sequence: TGTGCCAGCAGTTTATTCGGAGCTGGATCGGGACTAGCGGGAAATGAGCAGTTCTTC. The chain joins TRBV28 to TRBJ2-1, with TRBD2 matching 13 bases. V was clipped by 1 base and J by 7 bases; unmatched bases: 13. The CDR3 extends over 19 amino acids. Germline V CDR1 and CDR2: MDHEN, SYDVKM. The entire variable domain, with the rest obtained from reference TRBV28 and TRBJ2-1, is as follows: DVKVTQSSRYLVKRTGEKVFLECVQDMDHENMFWYRQDPGLGLRLIYFSYDVKMKEKGDIPEGYSVSREKKERFSLILESASTNQTSMYLCASSLFGAGSGLAGNEQFFGPGTRLTVL.